The 2 T cell receptor beta chains in this list originate from one sample, sequenced in a study of T cell responses to AZD1222 COVID-19 vaccine. TCRdb keeps only in-frame clones here, not all; method: immunoSEQ multiplex PCR. The sample lists 150,000 to 160,000 clones; about nine tenths were seen once. This sample comprised peripheral blood, obtained on day 0 of AZD1222 vaccination. The receptors originated from an adult in good health.

This rearrangement joins TRBV19 to TRBJ1-5; D is perhaps TRBD1 (5 bases). CDR3 size: 16 residues. Trimming removed 3 bases at V and 2 bases at J, with 14 bases between. CDR1 is LNHDA, CDR2 SQIVND, per germline (reference sequence). CDR3 nucleotides: TGTGCCAGTAGTATGGCGTCAGGGACTGGCAATCAGCCCCAGCATTTT. As protein: CASSMASGTGNQPQHF.

The V call is TRBV29-1, the J call TRBJ2-1, with 9 positions matching TRBD1. Germline V gene lookup returns CDR1 SQVTM and CDR2 ANQGSEA. Trimming at V came to 6 bases and at J to 7 bases, leaving 4 bases not matched to a gene. The CDR3 has 12 residues. The CDR3 reads CSVGGQGNEQFF. In DNA, the CDR3 is TGCAGCGTGGGCGGACAGGGGAATGAGCAGTTCTTC.